This passage covers 23 T cell receptor beta chains from one sample sequenced in a study of early T cells in non-severe SARS-CoV-2 infection. TCRdb analysed the 5' RACE reads with MiXCR anew, one entry per CDR3 protein. Of approximately 69,000 distinct CDR3 sequences listed, 11% are singletons. This specimen consisted of whole blood, obtained at baseline. The receptors were gathered from an adult who was a healthcare worker with PCR-confirmed SARS-CoV-2 infection or an uninfected control (not recorded which).

This clonotype turned up a few times. The rearrangement uses TRBV20-1 and TRBJ1-2, with 7 bases lining up with TRBD1. The CDR3 runs to 12 residues. Trimming at V came to 7 bases and at J to 4 bases, leaving 6 bases not matched to a gene. Germline V CDR1 and CDR2: DFQATT, SNEGSKA (reference sequence). In nucleotides, the CDR3 is TGCAGTGTCGGCAGGGGGGGCTATGGCTACACCTTC. It yields the protein CSVGRGGYGYTF.

V and J are TRBV7-2 and TRBJ2-1; 8 bases match TRBD1. V lost 5 bases and J lost 9; bases outside the gene matches: 6. The CDR3 sequence is 13 residues long. CDR1 is SGHTA, CDR2 FQGNSA, per germline. The CDR3 nucleotides are TGTGCCAGCAGCCCTGGACAGGGTGGTGAGCAGTTCTTC. Its protein product is CASSPGQGGEQFF.

This chain uses TRBV2 with TRBJ2-2; D possibly corresponds to TRBD2 (5 bases). Germline CDR1 is SNHLY and CDR2 is FYNNEI. CDR3 length equals 13 residues. V lost 3 bases, J lost 5 bases, and 7 bases lay in between. The CDR3 DNA reads as TGTGCCAGCAGTGAGGAGGTGACCGGGGAGCTGTTTTTT. It codes for CASSEEVTGELFF.

This clonotype has a count of ten or more. This chain connects TRBV6-1 to TRBJ2-1; TRBD2 is a possible D gene (6 bases). The CDR3 contains 15 residues. Trimming pared 8 bases from V and 6 bases from J, leaving 20 bases between. CDR1 and CDR2 (germline): MNHNS, SASEGT. The CDR3 loop is CASQAGTLRTNEQFF. The CDR3 coding sequence is TGTGCCAGCCAGGCGGGAACCCTTAGAACCAATGAGCAGTTCTTC.

This clonotype was detected only a few times. V usage is TRBV14 and J usage is TRBJ1-5, with a weak D call TRBD1 (5 bases). Germline V CDR1 and CDR2: SGHDN, FVKESK. The CDR3 totals 18 residues. V shed 0 bases and J shed 4 bases, with 19 bases lying between them. The CDR3 DNA reads as TGTGCCAGCAGCCAAGAATGGGCCAGACAGTTCGGGAATCAGCCCCAGCATTTT. It codes for CASSQEWARQFGNQPQHF.

The table lists this clonotype with many counts. This chain links TRBV12-3 or TRBV12-4 with TRBJ1-1; D is ambiguous. CDR3 length equals 15 residues. V was clipped by 6 bases and J by 5 bases, with 19 bases between them. The CDR3 spells CASSLTVPRETEAFF. The CDR3 DNA is TGTGCCAGCAGCCTCACAGTTCCACGGGAAACTGAAGCTTTCTTT.

The chain joins TRBV29-1 to TRBJ1-1, with TRBD1 identical over 8 bases. Unmatched junction bases numbered 9, after V lost 3 bases and J lost 0 bases. This CDR3 comprises 16 residues. Germline CDR1 reads SQVTM; CDR2 reads ANQGSEA. Written as DNA, the CDR3 is TGCAGCGTTGATCGAGCAGGGGGCAGGATGAACACTGAAGCTTTCTTT. Its protein is CSVDRAGGRMNTEAFF.

This clonotype was seen a few times. V and J are TRBV11-3 and TRBJ2-1, with 9 bases fitting TRBD2. Germline assignment: CDR1 SGHNT and CDR2 YENEEA. CDR3 size: 18 residues. The V gene end was trimmed by 4 bases and the J gene end by 1 base; junction bases not matched to a gene: 11. The CDR3 bases are TGTGCCAGCAGCTCCCCGACTAGCGGTTTACTTTCCTACAATGAGCAGTTCTTC. Translating gives CASSSPTSGLLSYNEQFF.

In its sample, this clonotype was seen a few times. The gene calls are TRBV5-1 and TRBJ2-5; TRBD2 agrees at 10 bases. In germline, CDR1 is SGHRS, CDR2 YFSETQ. V was pared by 3 bases and J by 3 bases, with 14 bases of the junction left unmatched. The CDR3 extends over 18 amino acids. CDR3 sequence reads: CASSSTPPWSGREETQYF. CDR3 DNA sequence: TGCGCCAGCAGCTCCACCCCCCCCTGGAGCGGGAGGGAAGAGACCCAGTACTTC. Full variable domain (missing parts from reference TRBV5-1 and TRBJ2-5): KAGVTQTPRYLIKTRGQQVTLSCSPISGHRSVSWYQQTPGQGLQFLFEYFSETQRNKGNFPGRFSGRQFSNSRSEMNVSTLELGDSALYLCASSSTPPWSGREETQYFGPGTRLLVL.

The rearrangement uses TRBV6-2 or TRBV6-3 and TRBJ2-3; D remains ambiguous. The CDR3 extends over 15 amino acids. Trimming shortened V by 4 bases and J by 3 bases, and 14 bases separated the two germline ends. Germline V lookup: CDR1 MNHEY, CDR2 SVGEGT. CDR3 nucleotide sequence: TGTGCCAGCAGTTCCCGCCGAGAGTCTACAGATACGCAGTATTTT. It codes for CASSSRRESTDTQYF.

This clonotype has a handful of counts. The rearrangement joins TRBV13 to TRBJ2-3, with 8 bases lining up with TRBD2. The CDR3 is 14 residues long. V lost 6 bases and J lost 6; bases outside the gene matches: 8. Germline V gene data show CDR1 as PRHDT and CDR2 as FYEKMQ (reference sequence). The CDR3, as DNA: TGTGCCAGCAGGATTAGCGGGATATGGGATACGCAGTATTTT. It encodes CASRISGIWDTQYF.

Concerning this clonotype itself: Because the CDR3 is missing its conserved closing phenylalanine or tryptophan, this is likely a read error. The DNA is omitted, as the CDR3 cannot be located on it reliably, and the CDR3 follows TCRdb's listing. This chain connects TRBV6-2 or TRBV6-3 to TRBJ2-2; TRBD2 was called by the table and not checked on the DNA. Germline CDR1 is MNHEY and CDR2 is SVGEGT. Counting both end residues, the CDR3 totals 15 amino acids. CDR3 protein: CASSLLAANTGELFS.

This clonotype has at least ten counts. This chain links TRBV18 with TRBJ1-5, with 9 bases fitting TRBD1. Germline CDR1 KGHSH, CDR2 LQKENI. Losses at the gene ends were 2 bases for V and 2 bases for J; bases not matched to a gene: 7. The length of the CDR3 is 17 residues. CDR3 sequence (DNA): TGTGCCAGCTCACCAGGGACAGGGAGGGGACGCAATCAGCCCCAGCATTTT. This encodes CASSPGTGRGRNQPQHF.

This clonotype was recorded a few times. The CDR3 protein is CASSVGLANNNEQFF. The CDR3 DNA follows: TGTGCCAGCAGCGTAGGACTAGCGAATAACAATGAGCAGTTCTTC. The rearrangement links TRBV9 to TRBJ2-1; TRBD2 matches at 8 bases. This CDR3 has 15 amino acids. CDR1 SGDLS and CDR2 YYNGEE come from the germline V gene. With 0 bases clipped from V and 5 bases from J, the junction kept 4 bases outside the gene matches.

This clonotype appeared a few times. The chain is built from TRBV5-1 and TRBJ2-3; 7 bases match TRBD2. J was trimmed by 1 base and V by 0 bases; bases with no gene match: 5. CDR1 and CDR2 from the germline V gene are SGHRS and YFSETQ. The CDR3 covers 16 residues. The CDR3 DNA reads TGCGCCAGCAGCTTGGCGTTACGGGGGGGCACAGATACGCAGTATTTT. Amino acids: CASSLALRGGTDTQYF.

The chain couples TRBV18 to TRBJ2-5; D uncertain. The V end was cut by 2 bases, the J end by 2 bases, with 9 bases between. The CDR3 is 14 residues long. Germline CDR1 reads KGHSH; CDR2 reads LQKENI. The CDR3 nucleotides read TGTGCCAGCTCACCAATGCCGGGTCAAGAGACCCAGTACTTC. The encoded protein is CASSPMPGQETQYF.

The CDR3 DNA sequence: TGTGCCAGCAGTTCACTCCCCCGCGGGGGACCCCTTACAATACAGACCCAGTACTTC. Protein: CASSSLPRGGPLTIQTQYF. The chain uses TRBV27 and TRBJ2-5, with 7 bases aligning to TRBD2. After removal of 4 bases from V and 6 bases from J, the junction contained 23 bases not matched to a gene. The germline CDR1 and CDR2 sequences are MNHEY and SMNVEV (reference sequence). This CDR3 is built from 19 residues.

V usage is TRBV5-5 and J usage is TRBJ2-7, with TRBD2 matching over 7 bases. Germline lookup yields CDR1 SGHKS and CDR2 YYEKEE (reference sequence). The length of the CDR3 is 15 residues. V gave up 0 bases and J gave up 3 bases; unmatched junction bases: 6. This CDR3 is CASSLEAGAFYEQYF. In nucleotides, the CDR3 is TGTGCCAGCAGCTTGGAGGCGGGAGCATTCTACGAGCAGTACTTC. The variable domain in full, with the rest retrieved from reference TRBV5-5 and TRBJ2-7, is DAGVTQSPTHLIKTRGQQVTLRCSPISGHKSVSWYQQVLGQGPQFIFQYYEKEERGRGNFPDRFSARQFPNYSSELNVNALLLGDSALYLCASSLEAGAFYEQYFGPGTRLTVT.

This clonotype appeared a few times. This CDR3 is CASSLLGQGGKLFF. CDR3 nucleotide sequence: TGCGCCAGCAGCTTGTTGGGACAGGGAGGAAAACTGTTTTTT. This chain joins TRBV5-1 and TRBJ1-4; TRBD1 matches 9 bases. The CDR3 length is 14 residues. The V segment lost 1 base and the J segment 10 bases; nucleotides outside the gene matches: 5. Germline V lookup: CDR1 SGHRS, CDR2 YFSETQ.

This clonotype came up a few times. This sequence joins TRBV29-1 and TRBJ2-5, with 8 nucleotides matching TRBD2. The CDR3 loop spans 13 amino acids. The V gene's germline CDR1 is SQVTM and CDR2 ANQGSEA. V trimming: 4 bases; J trimming: 6 bases; junction bases outside the gene matches: 7. In nucleotides, the CDR3 is TGCAGCGTTGTGACCGGGGGGGGCAAGACCCAGTACTTC. Amino acid sequence: CSVVTGGGKTQYF.

This clonotype was found many times. The chain recombines TRBV5-1 with TRBJ2-7; 13 positions agree with TRBD2. V trimming: 4 bases; J trimming: 7 bases; junction bases outside the gene matches: 5. This CDR3 has 14 amino acids. The V gene's germline CDR1 is SGHRS and CDR2 YFSETQ. CDR3 nucleotide sequence: TGCGCCAGCAGCCCCCGGACTAGCGGGGGAGAGCAGTACTTC. This encodes CASSPRTSGGEQYF.

This clonotype came up many times. This chain uses TRBV10-3 with TRBJ2-2, with D hard to call. The germline V gene has CDR1 ENHRY and CDR2 SYGVKD. The V and J ends lost 7 bases and 5 bases respectively, with 5 bases between them. The CDR3 spans 11 residues. The CDR3 nucleotides are TGTGCCATCAAGGGAACCGGGGAGCTGTTTTTT. Its translation: CAIKGTGELFF.

V usage is TRBV6-5 and J usage is TRBJ2-3; TRBD2 is a possible D gene (7 bases). Germline loops: CDR1 MNHEY, CDR2 SVGAGI. There are 15 residues in the CDR3. Deletions cut 2 bases from V and 1 base from J, with 10 bases between. Written as DNA, the CDR3 is TGTGCCAGCAGTTACGGGGGGGCCGGCACAGATACGCAGTATTTT. This gives the protein CASSYGGAGTDTQYF.